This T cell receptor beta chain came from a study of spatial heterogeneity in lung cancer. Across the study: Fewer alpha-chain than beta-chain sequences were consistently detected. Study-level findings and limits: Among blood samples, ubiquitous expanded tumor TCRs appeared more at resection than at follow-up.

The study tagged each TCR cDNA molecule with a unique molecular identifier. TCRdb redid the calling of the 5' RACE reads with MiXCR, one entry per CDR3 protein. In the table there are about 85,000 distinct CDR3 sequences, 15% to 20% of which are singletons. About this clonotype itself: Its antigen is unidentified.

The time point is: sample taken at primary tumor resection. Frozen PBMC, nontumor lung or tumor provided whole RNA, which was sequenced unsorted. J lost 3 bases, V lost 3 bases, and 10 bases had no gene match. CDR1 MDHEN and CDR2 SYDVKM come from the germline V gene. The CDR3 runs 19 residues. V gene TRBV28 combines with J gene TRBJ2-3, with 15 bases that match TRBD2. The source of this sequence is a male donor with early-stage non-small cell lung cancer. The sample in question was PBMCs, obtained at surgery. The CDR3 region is CASSFAGLAGGPMTDTQYF. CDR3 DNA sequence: TGTGCCAGCAGTTTTGCCGGACTAGCGGGAGGGCCTATGACAGATACGCAGTATTTT.